Sequencing of this T cell receptor (beta chain) was carried out in a study of blood T cell repertoires in COVID-19. Study summary: The study drew acute and convalescent COVID-19 samples from the United States, Italy and Spain. Sample material is recorded as cDNA or gDNA derived from T cells, B-cell-depleted T cells, or PBMCs.

Per the original methods: Reference gene primer amplification gave estimated nucleated cell counts. The repertoire was sequenced with immunoSEQ multiplex PCR; TCRdb's copy has only in-frame clones and lacks some. That table gives V, J and clone size, and the DNA gave D and trimming. The sample lists around 180,000 clones, 65% to 90% occurring once. The CDR3 extends over 15 amino acids. Germline V gene lookup returns CDR1 LGHDT and CDR2 YNNKEL (reference sequence). J lost 4 bases, V lost 5 bases, and 9 bases had no gene match. This receptor was taken from a human donor in a cohort sampled during active COVID-19. Material: peripheral blood. The rearrangement joins TRBV3-1 (or the pseudogene TRBV3-2) to TRBJ2-7, with 9 bases fitting TRBD2. The CDR3 reads CASSERGGREYEQYF. The CDR3 region has the DNA TGTGCCAGCAGCGAAAGGGGCGGGAGGGAATACGAGCAGTACTTC.